The 18 T cell receptor beta chains below all came from one sample that was sequenced in a study of Graves' ophthalmopathy and Graves' hyperthyroidism. Amplification from RNA transcripts yielded the TCR beta CDR3 regions. The first round was an RT-PCR with HTBI primers, and the second round was a multiplex PCR. MiXCR, applied by TCRdb to the multiplex PCR reads, yields one record per CDR3 protein. The sample lists some 160,000 distinct CDR3 sequences; 39% were seen once. What was sequenced was peripheral blood. The receptors were sampled from a man aged 25-45 years with Graves' ophthalmopathy.

This clonotype showed up many times. The chain employs TRBV20-1 and TRBJ2-2; D gene unclear. Trimming took off 0 bases at V and 5 bases at J, with 19 bases between the two ends. There are 17 residues in the CDR3. Per the germline V gene, CDR1 is DFQATT and CDR2 is SNEGSKA (reference sequence). In nucleotides, the CDR3 is TGCAGTGCTAGAGATCCGAAGGCTACTCTAAGTACCGGGGAGCTGTTTTTT. As protein: CSARDPKATLSTGELFF.

This clonotype has only a few counts. This chain links TRBV6-5 with TRBJ2-7, with TRBD1 as a possible D gene (6 bases). The CDR3 loop spans 15 amino acids. The germline V gene has CDR1 MNHEY and CDR2 SVGAGI. Trimming took 0 bases from V and 5 from J, leaving 14 bases between them. The DNA of the CDR3 is TGTGCCAGCAGTTACTCGATCCAGGGGCGGGACGAGCAGTACTTC. Translated, it gives CASSYSIQGRDEQYF.

This clonotype was observed at least ten times. This chain connects TRBV4-3 to TRBJ2-2; D not certain. This CDR3 comprises 13 residues. From germline, CDR1 is LGHNA and CDR2 YSLEER. V gave up 7 bases and J gave up 0 bases, with 6 bases separating them. Here the CDR3 DNA reads TGCGCCAGCACCGAACCGAACACCGGGGAGCTGTTTTTT. Translated, it gives CASTEPNTGELFF.

This clonotype was counted ten times or more. The chain joins TRBV6-1 to TRBJ1-6, with D unclear. V was shortened by 3 bases and J by 8 bases, with 5 bases between the two germline ends. This CDR3 is built from 12 residues. Germline lookup yields CDR1 MNHNS and CDR2 SASEGT. The DNA for the CDR3 is TGTGCCAGCAGTGACGGAGATTCACCCCTCCACTTT. Translated, it gives CASSDGDSPLHF.

V and J are TRBV12-3 or TRBV12-4 and TRBJ2-7; 10 bases agree with TRBD1. V trimming: 4 bases; J trimming: 3 bases; junction bases outside the gene matches: 9. The CDR3 length is 16 residues. CDR3: CASSSGPGQGFYEQYF. CDR3 nucleotides: TGTGCCAGCAGTTCGGGGCCGGGACAGGGGTTCTACGAGCAGTACTTC.

The chain recombines TRBV5-1 with TRBJ1-1; 7 bases are shared with TRBD1. V shed 0 bases, J shed 5 bases, and the junction held 13 bases outside the gene matches. There are 17 residues in the CDR3. In germline, CDR1 is SGHRS, CDR2 YFSETQ. Here the CDR3 reads CASSLGRGQVVPTEAFF. The CDR3 nucleotides are TGCGCCAGCAGCTTGGGTAGGGGGCAGGTAGTTCCGACTGAAGCTTTCTTT.

The sample holds many counts of this clonotype. The chain joins TRBV6-5 to TRBJ2-5, with 7 bases lining up with TRBD1. The ends lost 9 bases at V and 5 bases at J; junction bases unmatched: 15. Germline V gene sequence: CDR1 MNHEY, CDR2 SVGAGI. The CDR3 extends over 15 amino acids. The CDR3 sequence is CASTPGQLNGETQYF. The CDR3 bases are TGTGCCAGTACCCCGGGACAGCTAAACGGGGAGACCCAGTACTTC.

The chain has TRBV7-8 and TRBJ2-5; D possibly corresponds to TRBD2 (6 bases). Germline CDR1 and CDR2: SGHVS and FQNEAQ. V dropped 3 bases and J dropped 2 bases, with 16 bases sitting between them. The CDR3 runs to 16 residues. The CDR3, as DNA: TGTGCCAGCAGCTTCGTCGGGTCGGGGGATCAAGAGACCCAGTACTTC. It is translated as CASSFVGSGDQETQYF.

This rearrangement joins TRBV24-1 to TRBJ2-5; D might be TRBD2 (6 bases). CDR3 length: 13 residues. CDR1 is KGHDR and CDR2 is SFDVKD in the germline V gene. The V gene lost 6 bases and the J gene lost 4 bases, with 11 bases spanning the gap. CDR3 sequence (DNA): TGTGCCACCAGTAGGGCGGGACCAGAGACCCAGTACTTC. This gives the protein CATSRAGPETQYF.

The gene calls are TRBV10-3 and TRBJ1-5; no definite D call. Germline CDR1 and CDR2: ENHRY and SYGVKD. The CDR3 totals 14 residues. Trimming left V 6 bases short and J 5 bases short, with 14 bases between. CDR3 sequence: CAISSSYGDQPQHF. CDR3 in DNA: TGTGCCATCAGCTCTTCTTACGGAGATCAGCCCCAGCATTTT.

The chain couples TRBV5-6 to TRBJ2-7; D ambiguous. This CDR3 comprises 13 residues. Germline-derived CDR1 and CDR2 are SGHDT and YYEEEE. V gave up 3 bases and J gave up 2 bases, with 9 bases separating them. The CDR3 nucleotides read TGTGCCAGCAGCTATCAGGCCACCTACGAGCAGTACTTC. Its protein product is CASSYQATYEQYF.

The rearrangement uses TRBV6-2 or TRBV6-3 and TRBJ1-1; 9 bases fit TRBD1. Trimming removed 2 bases from V and 11 bases from J; junction bases left unmatched: 15. CDR1 is MNHEY and CDR2 is SVGEGT in the germline V gene. CDR3 length: 16 amino acids. The CDR3 loop reads CASSYGGSGTGRDAFF. The CDR3 region has the DNA TGTGCCAGCAGTTACGGCGGTTCCGGGACAGGGCGTGATGCTTTCTTT.

This clonotype was detected ten times or more. This rearrangement joins TRBV20-1 to TRBJ1-1, with D possibly being TRBD1 (5 bases). Germline CDR1 and CDR2: DFQATT and SNEGSKA (reference sequence). The CDR3 extends over 15 amino acids. Deletions cut 0 bases from V and 1 base from J, with 12 bases between. CDR3: CSARETGTRNTEAFF. In DNA form, the CDR3 reads TGCAGTGCTAGAGAAACCGGGACGCGGAACACTGAAGCTTTCTTT.

This clonotype was detected many times. V is TRBV30 and J is TRBJ1-1, with D unclear. CDR3 size: 14 residues. From germline, CDR1 is GTSNPN and CDR2 SVGIG (reference sequence). Trimming removed 3 bases at V and 1 base at J, with 12 bases between. In DNA form, the CDR3 reads TGTGCCTGGAGCCCCCAAGAGGGGAACACTGAAGCTTTCTTT. Its translation is CAWSPQEGNTEAFF.

The rearrangement uses TRBV12-3 or TRBV12-4 and TRBJ1-2; TRBD1 might be the D (6 bases). V was shortened by 7 bases and J by 7 bases, with 22 bases between the two germline ends. This CDR3 spans 15 amino acids. DNA for the CDR3: TGTGCCAGCACTCCCGGGGGCAGGGCCGGCGCTGGCTACACCTTC. Translating it yields CASTPGGRAGAGYTF.

This clonotype showed up many times. The gene calls are TRBV7-8 and TRBJ1-1; 7 bases fit TRBD1. V was pared by 2 bases and J by 6 bases, with 12 bases of the junction left unmatched. Germline assignment: CDR1 SGHVS and CDR2 FQNEAQ. The CDR3 has 16 residues. CDR3 nucleotide sequence: TGTGCCAGCAGCTTACGAGGGGGCGCAGGGGTGGCTGAAGCTTTCTTT. Residues: CASSLRGGAGVAEAFF.

In this sample, this clonotype turned up many times. V and J are TRBV5-1 and TRBJ2-7; no clear D. The germline V and J ends were trimmed by 0 bases and 0 bases, with 7 bases remaining between them. CDR3 length: 14 residues. Germline V gives CDR1 SGHRS, CDR2 YFSETQ. The CDR3 sequence is CASSLDPASYEQYF. CDR3 DNA: TGCGCCAGCAGCTTGGATCCGGCCTCCTACGAGCAGTACTTC.

This clonotype has at least ten counts. The chain links TRBV6-1 to TRBJ2-7; 7 bases are shared with TRBD2. J gave up 2 bases and V 1 base, and 5 bases lay outside the gene matches. CDR3 length: 15 amino acids. Germline V gives CDR1 MNHNS, CDR2 SASEGT. The CDR3 DNA reads TGTGCCAGCAGTGAAGGGGAGGGAAGGACCTACGAGCAGTACTTC. Its protein product is CASSEGEGRTYEQYF.